Listed here are 10 T cell receptor beta chains from one sample, sequenced in a study of CD4 T cells in relation to SARS-CoV-2 and coronaviruses (TCRdb year 2021). Receptors were amplified or captured by the immunoSEQ multiplex PCR assay. TCRdb took over this immuneACCESS table, retaining in-frame rearrangements with V and J assigned. Such tables are incomplete; in checked studies, under half of the missing clones stem from an unresolved V gene, and the remainder is unexplained. The sample table lists approximately 70,000 clones, approximately 95% of them with a count of one. The ten largest make up under 0.25% of the sample. CD4+ T cells from unexposed donors were collected before the COVID-19 pandemic (2011-2018). The specimen was naive CD4+ T cells from PBMCs. The sample's cell subset or site, from its label and the paper: naive CD4+ T cells isolated by negative enrichment. The receptors here all came from a human donor in good health.

This clone was seen once. The chain has TRBV9 and TRBJ1-5; D gene unclear. The CDR3 extends over 14 amino acids. V was clipped by 0 bases and J by 0 bases, with 4 bases between them. CDR1 SGDLS and CDR2 YYNGEE come from the germline V gene. The CDR3 protein is CASSVEPSNQPQHF. The CDR3 nucleotides read TGTGCCAGCAGCGTAGAGCCTAGCAATCAGCCCCAGCATTTT.

This chain joins TRBV3-1 (or the pseudogene TRBV3-2) and TRBJ1-3; D perhaps matches TRBD1 (5 bases). V shed 4 bases and J shed 4 bases, with 11 bases lying between them. Germline CDR1 reads LGHDT; CDR2 reads YNNKEL (reference sequence). The length of the CDR3 is 14 residues. The CDR3 loop is CASSLGRQGNTIYF. The CDR3 nucleotides are TGTGCCAGCAGCCTGGGACGTCAGGGAAACACCATATATTTT.

V is TRBV19 and J is TRBJ1-1, with TRBD1 matching 7 bases. In germline, CDR1 is LNHDA, CDR2 SQIVND (reference sequence). CDR3 length: 15 residues. The V segment lost 4 bases and the J segment 4 bases; nucleotides outside the gene matches: 9. The DNA for the CDR3 is TGTGCCAGTAGTAAAACAGGGGCGCTGGTCACTGAAGCTTTCTTT. Its protein product is CASSKTGALVTEAFF. The variable domain in full, completed from reference TRBV19 and TRBJ1-1, reads DGGITQSPKYLFRKEGQNVTLSCEQNLNHDAMYWYRQDPGQGLRLIYYSQIVNDFQKGDIAEGYSVSREKKESFPLTVTSAQKNPTAFYLCASSKTGALVTEAFFGQGTRLTVV.

Regarding this clone: An end of the junction differs from the germline gene, which may be a read error. DNA for the CDR3: TGTGCCAGCAGCTTGGACAAGGCGGCCCTTAGGATTTTT. Translated: CASSLDKAALRIF. J is TRBJ1-4 and V is TRBV5-4; no clear D. Per the germline V gene, CDR1 is SGHNT and CDR2 is YYREEE (reference sequence). The CDR3 covers 13 residues.

The J gene is TRBJ2-7, the V gene TRBV6-5; no clear D gene. V lost 1 base, J lost 2 bases, and 6 bases lay in between. From germline, CDR1 is MNHEY and CDR2 SVGAGI. This CDR3 has 13 residues. The CDR3 DNA is TGTGCCAGCAGTTACTTCGGTCCCTACGAGCAGTACTTC. It codes for CASSYFGPYEQYF.

The count of this clone is one. The chain joins TRBV5-4 to TRBJ2-5, with 12 bases fitting TRBD2. J was trimmed by 0 bases and V by 3 bases; bases with no gene match: 3. CDR1 and CDR2 (germline): SGHNT, YYREEE (reference sequence). The CDR3 spans 16 residues. The CDR3 loop is CASSSLAGGYQETQYF. CDR3 coding DNA: TGTGCCAGCAGCTCTCTAGCGGGGGGGTACCAAGAGACCCAGTACTTC.

The chain carries TRBV9 and TRBJ2-7; possible D gene TRBD2, 6 bases. The CDR3 extends over 14 amino acids. V was trimmed by 4 bases and J by 0 bases, leaving 11 bases between them. Germline V gives CDR1 SGDLS, CDR2 YYNGEE. The DNA for the CDR3 is TGTGCCAGCAGCTCCGAGGAGGGCTCCTACGAGCAGTACTTC. Translating it yields CASSSEEGSYEQYF.

The chain joins TRBV6-5 to TRBJ2-7, with TRBD1 as a possible D gene (5 bases). CDR1 is MNHEY, CDR2 SVGAGI, per germline. V was cut by 0 bases and J by 2 bases, with 11 bases left in between. The CDR3 is 15 residues long. The CDR3 DNA reads TGTGCCAGCAGTTACTCTTCAGGGTTCCCCTACGAGCAGTACTTC. Its translation: CASSYSSGFPYEQYF.

The chain recombines TRBV30 with TRBJ2-3; D is possibly TRBD2 (7 bases). CDR3 length: 14 amino acids. V dropped 3 bases and J dropped 4 bases, with 14 bases sitting between them. CDR1 is GTSNPN, CDR2 SVGIG, per germline (reference sequence). CDR3 in amino acids: CAWRRGRGADTQYF. The CDR3 DNA follows: TGTGCCTGGAGGAGGGGGAGGGGGGCAGATACGCAGTATTTT. Variable domain in full (rest from reference TRBV30 and TRBJ2-3): SQTIHQWPATLVQPVGSPLSLECTVEGTSNPNLYWYRQAAGRGLQLLFYSVGIGQISSEVPQNLSASRPQDRQFILSSKKLLLSDSGFYLCAWRRGRGADTQYFGPGTRLTVL.

The V call is TRBV7-2, the J call TRBJ2-5; D is unresolved. The CDR3 is made up of 13 amino acids. V was clipped by 2 bases and J by 5 bases, with 9 bases between them. The germline CDR1 and CDR2 sequences are SGHTA and FQGNSA. The CDR3 reads CASSLPAVETQYF. DNA for the CDR3: TGTGCCAGCAGCTTACCGGCAGTCGAGACCCAGTACTTC.